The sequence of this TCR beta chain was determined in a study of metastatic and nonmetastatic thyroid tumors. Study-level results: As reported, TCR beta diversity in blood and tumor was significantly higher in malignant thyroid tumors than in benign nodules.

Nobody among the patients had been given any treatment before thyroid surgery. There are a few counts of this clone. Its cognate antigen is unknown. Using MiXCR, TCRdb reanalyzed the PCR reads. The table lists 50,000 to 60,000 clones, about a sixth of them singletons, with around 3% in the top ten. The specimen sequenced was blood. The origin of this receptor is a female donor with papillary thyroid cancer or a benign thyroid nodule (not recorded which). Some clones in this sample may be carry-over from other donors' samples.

CDR3 coding DNA: TGTGCCAGTAGACAGGGGGCGCTGAGTCAGCCCCAGCATTTT. It encodes CASRQGALSQPQHF. This chain joins TRBV19 and TRBJ1-5; 9 bases are a match to TRBD1. J was trimmed by 6 bases and V by 6 bases; bases with no gene match: 6. CDR3 length: 14 residues. Looked up from germline, CDR1 is LNHDA and CDR2 is SQIVND (reference sequence).